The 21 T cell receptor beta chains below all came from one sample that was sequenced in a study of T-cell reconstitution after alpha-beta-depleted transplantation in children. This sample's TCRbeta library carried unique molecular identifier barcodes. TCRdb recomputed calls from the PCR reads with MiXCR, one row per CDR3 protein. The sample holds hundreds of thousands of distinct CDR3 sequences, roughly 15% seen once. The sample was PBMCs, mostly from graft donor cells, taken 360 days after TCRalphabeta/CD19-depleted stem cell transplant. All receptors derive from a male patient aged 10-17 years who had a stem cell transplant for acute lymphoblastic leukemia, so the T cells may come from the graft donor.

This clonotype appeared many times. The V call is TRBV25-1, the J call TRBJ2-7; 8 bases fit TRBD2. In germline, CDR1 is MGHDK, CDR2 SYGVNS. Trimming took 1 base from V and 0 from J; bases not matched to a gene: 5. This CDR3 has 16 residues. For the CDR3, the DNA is TGTGCCAGCAGTGAATTTGGCGGGGGGAGCTCCTACGAGCAGTACTTC. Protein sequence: CASSEFGGGSSYEQYF.

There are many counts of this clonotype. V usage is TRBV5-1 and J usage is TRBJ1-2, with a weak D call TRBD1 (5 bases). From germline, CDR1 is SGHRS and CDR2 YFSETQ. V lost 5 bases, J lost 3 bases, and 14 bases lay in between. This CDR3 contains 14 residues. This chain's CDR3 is CASRVLSGDYGYTF. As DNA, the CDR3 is TGCGCCAGCAGGGTTTTATCGGGGGACTATGGCTACACCTTC.

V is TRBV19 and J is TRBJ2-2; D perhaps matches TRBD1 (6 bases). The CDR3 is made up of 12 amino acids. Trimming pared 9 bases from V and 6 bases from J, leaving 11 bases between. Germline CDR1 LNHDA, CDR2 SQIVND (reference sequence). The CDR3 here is CASDQGSGELFF. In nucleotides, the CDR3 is TGTGCCAGCGACCAGGGGTCCGGGGAGCTGTTTTTT.

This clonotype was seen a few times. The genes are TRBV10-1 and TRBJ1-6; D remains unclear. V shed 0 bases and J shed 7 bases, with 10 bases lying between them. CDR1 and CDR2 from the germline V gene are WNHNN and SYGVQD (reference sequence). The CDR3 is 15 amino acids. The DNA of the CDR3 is TGCGCCAGCAGTGAGTCGGTGGGGAGAAATTCACCCCTCCACTTT. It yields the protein CASSESVGRNSPLHF.

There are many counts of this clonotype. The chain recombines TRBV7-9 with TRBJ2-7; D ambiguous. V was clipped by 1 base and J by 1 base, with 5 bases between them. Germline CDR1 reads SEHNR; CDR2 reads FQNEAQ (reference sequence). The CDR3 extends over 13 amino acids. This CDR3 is CASSLEVSYEQYF. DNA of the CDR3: TGTGCCAGCAGCTTAGAAGTTTCCTACGAGCAGTACTTC.

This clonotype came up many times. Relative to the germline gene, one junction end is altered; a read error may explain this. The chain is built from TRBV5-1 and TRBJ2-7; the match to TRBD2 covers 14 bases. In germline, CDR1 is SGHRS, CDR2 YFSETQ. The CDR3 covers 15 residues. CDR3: CASSLGLAGVYEQYF. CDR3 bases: TGTGCCAGCAGCTTGGGACTAGCGGGGGTCTACGAGCAGTACTTC.

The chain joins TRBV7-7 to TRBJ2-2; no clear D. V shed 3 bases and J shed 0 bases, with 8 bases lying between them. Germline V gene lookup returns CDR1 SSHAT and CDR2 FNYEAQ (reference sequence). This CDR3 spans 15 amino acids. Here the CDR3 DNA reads TGTGCCAGCAGCTTCCAGGCCGCGAACACCGGGGAGCTGTTTTTT. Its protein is CASSFQAANTGELFF.

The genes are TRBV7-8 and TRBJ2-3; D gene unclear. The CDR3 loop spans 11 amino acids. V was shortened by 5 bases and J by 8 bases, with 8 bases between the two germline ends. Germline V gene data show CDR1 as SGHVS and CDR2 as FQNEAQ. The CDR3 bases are TGTGCCAGCAGCCCTCCTGGTACGCAGTATTTT. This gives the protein CASSPPGTQYF.

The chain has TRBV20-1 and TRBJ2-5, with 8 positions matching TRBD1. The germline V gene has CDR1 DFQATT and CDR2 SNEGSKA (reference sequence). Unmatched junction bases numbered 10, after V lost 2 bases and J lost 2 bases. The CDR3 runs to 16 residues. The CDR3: CSARWGTGTLQETQYF. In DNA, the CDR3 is TGCAGTGCTAGATGGGGGACAGGAACCTTGCAAGAGACCCAGTACTTC.

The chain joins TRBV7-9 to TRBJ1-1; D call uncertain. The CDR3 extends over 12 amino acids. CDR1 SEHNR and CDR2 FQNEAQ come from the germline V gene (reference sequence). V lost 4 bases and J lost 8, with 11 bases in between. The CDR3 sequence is CASSYNRGEAFF. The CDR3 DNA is TGTGCCAGCAGCTACAACAGAGGCGAAGCTTTCTTT.

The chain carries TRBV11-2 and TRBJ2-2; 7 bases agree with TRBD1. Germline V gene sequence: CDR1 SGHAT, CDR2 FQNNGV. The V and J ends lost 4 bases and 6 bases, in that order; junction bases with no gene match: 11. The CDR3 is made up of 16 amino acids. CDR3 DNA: TGTGCCAGCAGCTCCTACAGGGGCGAAGGCGCCGGGGAGCTGTTTTTT. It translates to CASSSYRGEGAGELFF.

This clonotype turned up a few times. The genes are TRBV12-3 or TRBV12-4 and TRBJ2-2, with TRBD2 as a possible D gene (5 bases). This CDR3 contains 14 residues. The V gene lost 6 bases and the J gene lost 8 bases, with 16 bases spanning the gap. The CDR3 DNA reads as TGTGCCAGCAGCTATACGGGGTTAAAAGGGGAGCTGTTTTTT. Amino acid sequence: CASSYTGLKGELFF.

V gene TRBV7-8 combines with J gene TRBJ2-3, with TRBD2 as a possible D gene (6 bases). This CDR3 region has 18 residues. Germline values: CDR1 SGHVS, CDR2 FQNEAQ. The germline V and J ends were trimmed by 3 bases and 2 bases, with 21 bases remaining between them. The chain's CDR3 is CASSLPGRWGKNTDTQYF. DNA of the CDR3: TGTGCCAGCAGCTTGCCCGGGAGATGGGGAAAGAACACAGATACGCAGTATTTT.

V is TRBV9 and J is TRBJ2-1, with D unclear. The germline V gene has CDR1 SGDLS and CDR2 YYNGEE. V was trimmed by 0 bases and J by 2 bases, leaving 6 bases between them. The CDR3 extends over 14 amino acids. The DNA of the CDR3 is TGTGCCAGCAGCGTAGACGGGCCCTACAATGAGCAGTTCTTC. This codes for CASSVDGPYNEQFF. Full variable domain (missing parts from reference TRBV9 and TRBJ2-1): DSGVTQTPKHLITATGQRVTLRCSPRSGDLSVYWYQQSLDQGLQFLIQYYNGEERAKGNILERFSAQQFPDLHSELNLSSLELGDSALYFCASSVDGPYNEQFFGPGTRLTVL.

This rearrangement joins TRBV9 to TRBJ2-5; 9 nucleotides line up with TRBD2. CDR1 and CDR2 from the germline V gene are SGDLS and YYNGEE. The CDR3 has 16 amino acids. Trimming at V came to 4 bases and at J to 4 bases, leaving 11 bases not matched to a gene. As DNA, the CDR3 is TGTGCCAGCAGCCTATCGACTAGCGGAACACGAGAGACCCAGTACTTC. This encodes CASSLSTSGTRETQYF.

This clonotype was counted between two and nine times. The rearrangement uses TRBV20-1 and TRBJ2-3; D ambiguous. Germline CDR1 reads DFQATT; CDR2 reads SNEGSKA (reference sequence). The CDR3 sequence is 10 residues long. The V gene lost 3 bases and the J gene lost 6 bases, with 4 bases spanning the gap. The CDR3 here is CSASLDTQYF. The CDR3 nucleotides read TGCAGTGCTAGTCTCGATACGCAGTATTTT.

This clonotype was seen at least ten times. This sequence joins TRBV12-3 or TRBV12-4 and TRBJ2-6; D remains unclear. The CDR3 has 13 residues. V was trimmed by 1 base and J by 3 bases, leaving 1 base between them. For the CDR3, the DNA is TGTGCCAGCAGTTTAGTTGGGGCCAACGTCCTGACTTTC. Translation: CASSLVGANVLTF.

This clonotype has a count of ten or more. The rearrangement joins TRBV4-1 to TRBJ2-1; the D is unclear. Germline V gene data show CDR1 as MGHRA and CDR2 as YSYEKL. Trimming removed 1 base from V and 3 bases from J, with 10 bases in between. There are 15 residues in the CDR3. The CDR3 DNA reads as TGCGCCAGCAGCCAAGGTCAGTTCAACTACAATGAGCAGTTCTTC. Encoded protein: CASSQGQFNYNEQFF.

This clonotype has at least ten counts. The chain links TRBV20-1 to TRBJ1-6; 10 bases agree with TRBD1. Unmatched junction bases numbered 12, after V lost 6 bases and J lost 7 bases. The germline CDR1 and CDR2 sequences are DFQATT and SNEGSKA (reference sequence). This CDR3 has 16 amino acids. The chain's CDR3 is CSALRGTGAGNSPLHF. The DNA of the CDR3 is TGCAGTGCACTCAGAGGGACAGGGGCCGGGAATTCACCCCTCCACTTT.

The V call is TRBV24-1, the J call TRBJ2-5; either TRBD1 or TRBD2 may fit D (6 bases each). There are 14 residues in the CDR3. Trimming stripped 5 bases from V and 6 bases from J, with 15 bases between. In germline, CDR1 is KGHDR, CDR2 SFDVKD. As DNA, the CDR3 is TGTGCCACCAGTGGCATAGGGGGGACGCAGACCCAGTACTTC. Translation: CATSGIGGTQTQYF.

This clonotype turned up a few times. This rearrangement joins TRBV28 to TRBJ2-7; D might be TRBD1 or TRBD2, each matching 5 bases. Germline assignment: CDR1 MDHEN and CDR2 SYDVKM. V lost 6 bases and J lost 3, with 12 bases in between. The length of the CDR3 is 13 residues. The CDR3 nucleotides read TGTGCCAGCAGAGAGGGACGGGGCTACGAGCAGTACTTC. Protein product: CASREGRGYEQYF.